These 18 T cell receptor beta chains were all obtained from the same sample, sequenced in a study of T cell changes during pregnancy in multiple sclerosis. Method: immunoSEQ multiplex PCR; TCRdb's copy keeps in-frame clones and lacks some. This table holds 85,000 to 90,000 clones, over 85% found once. Sequencing was performed on peripheral blood, taken after pregnancy. All receptors derive from a female donor in good health, enrolled as a control in a pregnancy study.

The V gene is TRBV7-6, the J gene TRBJ2-7; 14 nucleotides match TRBD2. J lost 3 bases, V lost 5 bases, and 6 bases had no gene match. The CDR3 is made up of 16 amino acids. The germline V gene encodes CDR1 SGHVS and CDR2 FNYEAQ. The CDR3 reads CASSLTGLAGGYEQYF. DNA for the CDR3: TGTGCCAGCAGCCTAACCGGACTAGCGGGAGGCTACGAGCAGTACTTC.

For this clone: The sample has other DNA sequences that encode this CDR3 too. The genes are TRBV2 and TRBJ2-5; D remains ambiguous. Germline V gene sequence: CDR1 SNHLY, CDR2 FYNNEI. Trimming removed 0 bases from V and 4 bases from J, with 3 bases in between. The CDR3 is made up of 12 amino acids. CDR3 sequence reads: CASSEARETQYF. CDR3 nucleotide sequence: TGTGCCAGCAGTGAAGCGCGAGAGACCCAGTACTTC.

V is TRBV4-1 and J is TRBJ2-3; the match to TRBD2 covers 7 bases. This CDR3 has 15 residues. V shed 7 bases and J 2 bases; nucleotides not matched to a gene: 9. Germline lookup yields CDR1 MGHRA and CDR2 YSYEKL. CDR3 residues: CASTSGGRTTDTQYF. The CDR3 DNA reads TGCGCCAGCACCTCGGGAGGACGGACCACAGATACGCAGTATTTT.

This chain links TRBV7-9 with TRBJ2-7; TRBD2 aligns across 11 bases. V lost 3 bases to trimming and J lost 3 bases; unmatched junction nucleotides: 10. From germline, CDR1 is SEHNR and CDR2 FQNEAQ (reference sequence). The CDR3 loop spans 17 amino acids. For the CDR3, the DNA is TGTGCCAGCAGCTTCACTAGCGGGAGAGGGGCCTACTACGAGCAGTACTTC. The encoded protein is CASSFTSGRGAYYEQYF.

This clone was counted a few times. V usage is TRBV9 and J usage is TRBJ2-2; 7 bases align to TRBD2. CDR3 length equals 12 residues. V lost 4 bases to trimming and J lost 13 bases; unmatched junction nucleotides: 7. Germline V gene data show CDR1 as SGDLS and CDR2 as YYNGEE. CDR3 nucleotide sequence: TGTGCCAGCAGCCCCGGGGAGGGGCGGCTGTTTTTT. It translates to CASSPGEGRLFF.

This chain links TRBV11-2 with TRBJ2-5; 11 bases are a match to TRBD1. The V gene end was trimmed by 0 bases and the J gene end by 0 bases; junction bases not matched to a gene: 12. The CDR3 loop spans 20 amino acids. Per germline, CDR1 SGHAT and CDR2 FQNNGV. CDR3 sequence reads: CASSLEDRGRRDWYQETQYF. CDR3 in DNA: TGTGCCAGCAGCTTAGAGGACAGGGGGCGCCGGGACTGGTACCAAGAGACCCAGTACTTC.

This sequence joins TRBV11-2 and TRBJ2-3, with TRBD1 identical over 11 bases. The CDR3 is made up of 17 amino acids. Germline CDR1 and CDR2: SGHAT and FQNNGV. With 5 bases clipped from V and 4 bases from J, the junction kept 11 bases outside the gene matches. The CDR3 sequence: CASSATGTGGPSDTQYF. CDR3 bases: TGTGCCAGCAGCGCGACCGGGACAGGGGGACCCTCAGATACGCAGTATTTT.

The chain employs TRBV7-6 and TRBJ2-2, with 8 positions matching TRBD2. Germline V gene lookup returns CDR1 SGHVS and CDR2 FNYEAQ. The junction had 10 bases not matched to a gene; V was cut back by 6 bases and J by 4 bases. There are 16 residues in the CDR3. The CDR3 is CASSLNREGGTGELFF. CDR3 DNA sequence: TGTGCCAGCAGTCTAAATCGGGAGGGGGGCACCGGGGAGCTGTTTTTT. The complete variable domain, with remaining parts taken from reference TRBV7-6 and TRBJ2-2, reads GAGVSQSPRYKVTKRGQDVALRCDPISGHVSLYWYRQALGQGPEFLTYFNYEAQQDKSGLPNDRFSAERPEGSISTLTIQRTEQRDSAMYRCASSLNREGGTGELFFGEGSRLTVL.

On this clone itself: One end of the junction does not line up with germline, which may come from a read error. The rearrangement links TRBV4-2 to TRBJ2-3; TRBD2 matches 12 bases. Germline V gene data show CDR1 as LGHNA and CDR2 as YNFKEQ. This CDR3 comprises 16 residues. The CDR3 reads CASWDATSGSIDTQYF. The CDR3 nucleotides are TGTGCCAGCTGGGACGCGACTAGCGGGAGCATAGATACGCAGTATTTT.

The rearrangement joins TRBV6-1 to TRBJ2-1, with 9 positions matching TRBD2. This CDR3 comprises 14 residues. Germline V gene sequence: CDR1 MNHNS, CDR2 SASEGT. J gave up 2 bases and V 6 bases, and 2 bases lay outside the gene matches. The CDR3 loop reads CASRPSGTYNEQFF. The CDR3 bases are TGTGCCAGCAGGCCTAGCGGGACCTACAATGAGCAGTTCTTC.

This chain links TRBV7-9 with TRBJ2-3; TRBD2 agrees at 7 bases. In germline, CDR1 is SEHNR, CDR2 FQNEAQ (reference sequence). J was trimmed by 0 bases and V by 4 bases; bases with no gene match: 4. The CDR3 sequence is 15 residues long. Here the CDR3 DNA reads TGTGCCAGCAGCTATTGGACTAGTAGCACAGATACGCAGTATTTT. Its protein is CASSYWTSSTDTQYF.

This clone was observed a few times. V usage is TRBV13 and J usage is TRBJ1-1; D is unresolved. The V end was cut by 5 bases, the J end by 1 base, with 8 bases between. This CDR3 has 13 amino acids. Germline V gene data show CDR1 as PRHDT and CDR2 as FYEKMQ (reference sequence). In DNA form, the CDR3 reads TGTGCCAGCAGCACGGGAGAGAACACTGAAGCTTTCTTT. This translates into CASSTGENTEAFF.

The rearrangement joins TRBV28 to TRBJ1-1, with a weak D call TRBD1 (6 bases). V shed 7 bases and J shed 11 bases, with 26 bases lying between them. This CDR3 has 15 amino acids. Germline V gene data show CDR1 as MDHEN and CDR2 as SYDVKM. The chain's CDR3 is CASTTLGWGPLGAFF. CDR3 bases: TGTGCCAGCACTACTCTTGGATGGGGGCCGCTAGGCGCTTTCTTT.

This rearrangement joins TRBV30 to TRBJ2-1; the match to TRBD2 covers 10 bases. Germline values: CDR1 GTSNPN, CDR2 SVGIG (reference sequence). The ends lost 4 bases at V and 9 bases at J; junction bases unmatched: 9. This CDR3 contains 14 residues. CDR3 protein: CAWNGLAVQGEQFF. For the CDR3, the DNA is TGTGCCTGGAACGGACTAGCGGTACAGGGTGAGCAGTTCTTC.

The chain uses TRBV9 and TRBJ2-3, with 10 bases that match TRBD2. V trimming: 4 bases; J trimming: 1 base; junction bases outside the gene matches: 6. The CDR3 contains 16 residues. Germline-derived CDR1 and CDR2 are SGDLS and YYNGEE. CDR3: CASSPSGLAGTDTQYF. DNA for the CDR3: TGTGCCAGCAGCCCGTCTGGACTAGCGGGCACAGATACGCAGTATTTT. The variable domain in full, with the rest retrieved from reference TRBV9 and TRBJ2-3, is DSGVTQTPKHLITATGQRVTLRCSPRSGDLSVYWYQQSLDQGLQFLIQYYNGEERAKGNILERFSAQQFPDLHSELNLSSLELGDSALYFCASSPSGLAGTDTQYFGPGTRLTVL.

This sequence joins TRBV19 and TRBJ2-7; D is ambiguous. Germline V gene sequence: CDR1 LNHDA, CDR2 SQIVND (reference sequence). V was trimmed by 0 bases and J by 0 bases, leaving 9 bases between them. This CDR3 is 15 amino acids long. The CDR3 loop reads CASSIEGGSSYEQYF. DNA for the CDR3: TGTGCCAGTAGTATAGAAGGCGGCAGCTCCTACGAGCAGTACTTC.

The chain uses TRBV27 and TRBJ1-2, with 11 bases identical to TRBD1. The V and J ends lost 3 bases and 4 bases, in that order; junction bases with no gene match: 13. The CDR3 length is 18 residues. Germline V CDR1 and CDR2: MNHEY, SMNVEV (reference sequence). Here the CDR3 reads CASSLYGTGGGFVYGYTF. The CDR3 bases are TGTGCCAGCAGTTTGTATGGGACAGGGGGGGGTTTTGTCTATGGCTACACCTTC.

The chain carries TRBV2 and TRBJ1-1, with TRBD1 matching 7 bases. The CDR3 has 14 amino acids. The V gene end was trimmed by 5 bases and the J gene end by 0 bases; junction bases not matched to a gene: 3. Germline loops: CDR1 SNHLY, CDR2 FYNNEI. CDR3 loop: CASSRQGLNTEAFF. The CDR3 nucleotides read TGTGCCAGCAGTAGACAGGGTTTGAACACTGAAGCTTTCTTT.